These T cell receptor beta chains were read from a single sample in a study of T-cell reconstitution after alpha-beta-depleted transplantation in children. Using its own MiXCR run on the PCR reads, TCRdb lists one record per CDR3 protein. The profile shows more than 75,000 distinct CDR3 sequences, 20% to 25% of them singletons. Sample: PBMCs, taken before TCRalphabeta/CD19-depleted stem cell transplant. The receptor source for this set is a boy aged 2 to 10 with acute lymphoblastic leukemia, due to receive a stem cell transplant. Both conserved end residues are part of each CDR3. A D gene is named only where the DNA matches it firmly. Part of the rows lack a size; the others show once, few, many or a class for expanded clones.

V gene	CDR3 length	J gene	clone size	D gene	CDR3 DNA	CDR3 protein
TRBV5-1	14	TRBJ1-1	-	-	TGCGCCAGCAGCTCGACAGTCCGGAACACTGAAGCTTTCTTT	CASSSTVRNTEAFF
TRBV20-1	15	TRBJ1-1	-	-	TGCAGTGCTAGTCGTCCTGGACAGAGTAACACTGAAGCTTTCTTT	CSASRPGQSNTEAFF
TRBV15	13	TRBJ1-1	many	-	TGTGCCACCAGCATTTCCAGAAACACTGAAGCTTTCTTT	CATSISRNTEAFF
TRBV7-2	16	TRBJ2-2	-	-	TGTGCCAGCAGAGGGGGTGGGTTAACAAACACCGGGGAGCTGTTTTTT	CASRGGGLTNTGELFF
TRBV28	12	TRBJ1-2	many	-	TGTGCCAGCAGTTTAAATGGTGCTGGCTACACCTTC	CASSLNGAGYTF
TRBV27	13	TRBJ1-5	-	-	TGTGCCAGCAGGTCCGAGCCTTTAGGGCCCCAGCATTTT	CASRSEPLGPQHF
TRBV28	17	TRBJ2-5	many	-	TGTGCCAGCAGTTTGAGGCCTCGGGGAGCGCTTGGGGAGACCCAGTACTTC	CASSLRPRGALGETQYF
TRBV18	14	TRBJ2-5	-	-	TGTGCCAGCTCACCGGGGAGTCGGGGGGAGACCCAGTACTTC	CASSPGSRGETQYF
TRBV29-1	14	TRBJ2-1	-	TRBD2	TGCAGCGTTGCGGGGCTAGCGGGAGGGAATGAGCAGTTCTTC	CSVAGLAGGNEQFF
TRBV2	14	TRBJ2-3	-	-	TGTGCCAGCAGTGAAACCTCTAGCACAGATACGCAGTATTTT	CASSETSSTDTQYF
TRBV27	17	TRBJ2-7	-	TRBD2	TGTGCCAGCAGCCTTAGCGGGAGAAGAACCCGTCGGTACGAGCAGTACTTC	CASSLSGRRTRRYEQYF
TRBV29-1	13	TRBJ2-7	few	-	TGCAGCGTTGTAAGGGACCAGGGCTACGAGCAGTACTTC	CSVVRDQGYEQYF
TRBV6-5	14	TRBJ1-3	few	-	TGTGCCAGCAGTTACTCCAGGGGTGGAAACACCATATATTTT	CASSYSRGGNTIYF
TRBV7-6	14	TRBJ1-1	-	TRBD1	TGTGCCAGCAGCTTAACAGGGGAGAACACTGAAGCTTTCTTT	CASSLTGENTEAFF
TRBV6-1	15	TRBJ1-1	few	-	TGTGCCAGCAGACCCGGGGGGACCATGAACACTGAAGCTTTCTTT	CASRPGGTMNTEAFF
TRBV5-1	12	TRBJ1-2	-	-	TGCGCCAGCAGCCCGGAGTTGGGAGGCTACACCTTC	CASSPELGGYTF
TRBV4-3	18	TRBJ1-6	many	TRBD1	TGCGCCAGCAGCCAAGAATACAGGGGTGGGGAATATAATTCACCCCTCCACTTT	CASSQEYRGGEYNSPLHF
TRBV28	14	TRBJ2-2	few	TRBD2	TGTGCCAGCAGCTCGGGACGGGAGGGACGGGAGCTGTTTTTT	CASSSGREGRELFF
TRBV18	12	TRBJ2-5	-	-	TGTGCCAGCTCGCCCATGGGGGAGACCCAGTACTTC	CASSPMGETQYF
TRBV29-1	13	TRBJ2-1	many	TRBD2	TGCAGCGTTAGTAGCGGGAGGGCCAATGAGCAGTTCTTC	CSVSSGRANEQFF
TRBV10-3	14	TRBJ2-5	few	-	TGTGCCATCAGTGAGTTGGGCAGGGGAGAGACCCAGTACTTC	CAISELGRGETQYF
TRBV20-1	12	TRBJ2-5	few	-	TGCAGTGCTAGAGGTTTTGTAGAGACCCAGTACTTC	CSARGFVETQYF